Described below is a single T cell receptor beta chain sequence and its context. Its antigen is as yet unknown. Focal radiation was given together with CTLA-4 blockade (ipilimumab) to patients with chemo-refractory metastatic non-small-cell lung cancer. The table came from immunoSEQ multiplex PCR; TCRdb's copy has only in-frame clones and leaves some out. This table has 90,000 to 100,000 clones, 80% to 90% appearing once. This entry belongs to a study of radiotherapy plus CTLA-4 blockade in lung cancer. Across the study: Roughly 17% of patients responded objectively, and around 32% achieved disease control.

The CDR3 runs 15 residues. Trimming cost V 9 bases and J 5 bases, with 20 bases left between them. CDR1 and CDR2 from the germline V gene are MNHEY and SVGAGI. Overall study findings and caveats: With interferon-beta, early dynamics of blood T cell clones were reported to best predict response. TCR clones originating in tumors grew in number in blood after radiotherapy plus ipilimumab.

Sequenced material: peripheral blood, taken from a patient treated with radiotherapy plus ipilimumab. The receptor was derived from a human donor with non-small cell lung cancer that progressed on radiotherapy plus ipilimumab. This chain links TRBV6-5 with TRBJ2-1; D is possibly TRBD1 (5 bases). The CDR3 bases are TGTGCCAGTTGCCGAGTGGGGCAGCTTAACAATGAGCAGTTCTTC. Its protein is CASCRVGQLNNEQFF.